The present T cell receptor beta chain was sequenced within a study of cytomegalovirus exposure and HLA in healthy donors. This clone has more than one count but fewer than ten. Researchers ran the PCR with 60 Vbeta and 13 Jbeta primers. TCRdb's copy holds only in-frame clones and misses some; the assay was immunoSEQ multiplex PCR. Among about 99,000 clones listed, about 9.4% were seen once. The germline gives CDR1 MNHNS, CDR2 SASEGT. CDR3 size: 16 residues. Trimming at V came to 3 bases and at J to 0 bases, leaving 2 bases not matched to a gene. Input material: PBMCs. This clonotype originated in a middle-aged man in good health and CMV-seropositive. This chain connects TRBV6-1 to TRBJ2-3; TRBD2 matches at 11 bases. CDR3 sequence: CASSEGLAESTDTQYF. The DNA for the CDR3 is TGTGCCAGCAGTGAGGGACTAGCGGAAAGCACAGATACGCAGTATTTT.